The rows below give T cell receptor beta chains drawn from one sample of a study of read filtering for tumor transcriptome and immune sequencing. TCRdb processed the reads anew with MiXCR; each CDR3 protein has one entry. This table has about 130,000 distinct CDR3 sequences, roughly 13% appearing once. Input material: a population of CD138-negative cells sorted from bone marrow. These receptors all stem from a donor aged 40 or older with multiple myeloma. The CDR3 runs from the conserved cysteine through the conserved F or W. D genes are given only for firm matches. Clone size, where shown, is once, few, many, or a class for clones that have expanded.

TRBD2 | 17 | TRBJ2-1 | TRBV4-1 | many | TGCGCCAGCAGCCAAGCGGTCACTAGCGGGAGATCGAATGAGCAGTTCTTC | CASSQAVTSGRSNEQFF
TRBD1 | 17 | TRBJ1-1 | TRBV2 | many | TGTGCCAGCAGCCTTACACCGCAGGGGACAGGGGGCACTGAAGCTTTCTTT | CASSLTPQGTGGTEAFF
TRBD2 | 15 | TRBJ2-1 | TRBV2 | many | TGTGCCAGCAGTCCAGGGTTGTCGCTAGCGGGGGAGCAGTTCTTC | CASSPGLSLAGEQFF
TRBD1 | 14 | TRBJ1-1 | TRBV28 | many | TGTGCCAGCAGTCCCGGGACAGGGTACACTGAAGCTTTCTTT | CASSPGTGYTEAFF
TRBD2 | 13 | TRBJ2-5 | TRBV29-1 | many | TGCAGCGTTCCGACTAGCCCCCCAGGGACCCAGTACTTC | CSVPTSPPGTQYF
- | 16 | TRBJ1-1 | TRBV20-1 | many | TGCAGTGCTAGAGGGGTTGGGAGGGTCGGGGACACTGAAGCTTTCTTT | CSARGVGRVGDTEAFF
- | 15 | TRBJ2-1 | TRBV7-9 | - | TGTGCCAGCAGCCCCGGTAGTAGCAGATACAATGAGCAGTTCTTC | CASSPGSSRYNEQFF
TRBD2 | 17 | TRBJ2-1 | TRBV18 | many | TGTGCCAGCTCACCAAAGTTGGGACTAGCATCTTACGATGAGCAGTTCTTC | CASSPKLGLASYDEQFF
- | 14 | TRBJ2-1 | TRBV7-9 | many | TGTGCCAGCGAACGGACTATCAGCTACAATGAGCAGTTCTTC | CASERTISYNEQFF
- | 16 | TRBJ2-7 | TRBV28 | few | TGTGCCAGCAGTTTAGTGGAACGACAGAAGGGGTACGAGCAGTACTTC | CASSLVERQKGYEQYF
TRBD2 | 16 | TRBJ2-1 | TRBV7-3 | many | TGTGCCAGCAGCTTGGGGGGGACTTCTGCGTCCAATGAGCAGTTCTTC | CASSLGGTSASNEQFF
- | 15 | TRBJ2-2 | TRBV7-9 | many | TGTGCCAGCAGCTTAGACGGGAGAGGTACCGGGGAGCTGTTTTTT | CASSLDGRGTGELFF
TRBD1 | 14 | TRBJ1-5 | TRBV19 | few | TGTGCCAGTTACAGCGGGACAGGGGCTCAGCCCCAGCATTTT | CASYSGTGAQPQHF
- | 13 | TRBJ2-7 | TRBV7-9 | few | TGTGCCAGCAGGCGGATCGAGCCCTACGAGCAGTACTTC | CASRRIEPYEQYF
- | 12 | TRBJ2-1 | TRBV27 | many | TGTGCCAGCACTTCACTTACTAGCAAGCAGTTCTTC | CASTSLTSKQFF
TRBD1 | 14 | TRBJ2-1 | TRBV19 | many | TGTGCCAGTAGTACTTACAGGGGGAGCAATGAGCAGTTCTTC | CASSTYRGSNEQFF
TRBD2 | 16 | TRBJ2-7 | TRBV4-2 | many | TGTGCCAGCAGCCAAGATGGTAGCGGGAGGGCCAACGAGCAGTACTTC | CASSQDGSGRANEQYF
TRBD1 | 17 | TRBJ2-7 | TRBV4-2 | many | TGTGCCAGCAGCGAAGAACAGGACAGGTCGAACTCCTACGAGCAGTACTTC | CASSEEQDRSNSYEQYF
TRBD2 | 13 | TRBJ2-7 | TRBV20-1 | many | TGCAGTGCCCGGACTAGCGGGGTCTACGAGCAGTACTTC | CSARTSGVYEQYF